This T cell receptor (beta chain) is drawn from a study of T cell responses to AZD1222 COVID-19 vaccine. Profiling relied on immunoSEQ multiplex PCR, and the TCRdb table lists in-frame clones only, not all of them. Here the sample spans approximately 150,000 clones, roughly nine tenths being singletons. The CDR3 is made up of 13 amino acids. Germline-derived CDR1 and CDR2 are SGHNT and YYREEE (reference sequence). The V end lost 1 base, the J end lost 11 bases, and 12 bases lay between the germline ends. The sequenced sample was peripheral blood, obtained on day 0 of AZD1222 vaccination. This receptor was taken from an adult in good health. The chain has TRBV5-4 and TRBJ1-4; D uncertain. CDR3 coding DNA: TGTGCCAGCAGCTTGAGCGGCTTCGGGAAACTGTTTTTT. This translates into CASSLSGFGKLFF.